The rows below give T cell receptor beta chains drawn from one sample of a study of T cells after yellow fever vaccination. MiXCR, applied by TCRdb to the 5' RACE reads, yields one record per CDR3 protein. The table records around 330,000 distinct CDR3 sequences, around 3.6% of them present only once. Sequences were derived from PBMCs, sampled on the day of the yellow fever booster vaccination. The receptors were gathered from a young man who received the YFV17D yellow fever vaccine. The CDR3 runs from the conserved cysteine through the conserved F or W. D genes are given only for firm matches. Size tells how often a clone was seen (once, few, many) or the class of an expanded clone, and some rows leave it out.

v_gene	j_gene	d_gene	abundance	CDR3nt	CDR3aa
TRBV29-1	TRBJ1-2	TRBD1	-	TGCAGCGTTGGACACAGGGGTGGTGGCTACACCTTC	CSVGHRGGGYTF
TRBV5-1	TRBJ1-4	-	many	TGCGCCAGCAGCCCCAGCGGGCGTTCCGAAAAACTGTTTTTT	CASSPSGRSEKLFF
TRBV4-1	TRBJ1-1	-	-	TGCGCCAGCAGCCAAGGGAGACCGAACACTGAAGCTTTCTTT	CASSQGRPNTEAFF
TRBV24-1	TRBJ2-1	TRBD1	many	TGTGCCACCAGTGGGGGACAGGGGACCTACAATGAGCAGTTCTTC	CATSGGQGTYNEQFF
TRBV7-2	TRBJ1-2	-	few	TGTGCCAGCAGCTCGAGCCCCAGGGGCGCTAACTATGGCTACACCTTC	CASSSSPRGANYGYTF
TRBV6-2/TRBV6-3	TRBJ2-5	TRBD1	many	TGTGCCAGCAGTTACTCTGCCGGACAGGGTCTATTAGTCGGGGAGACCCAGTACTTC	CASSYSAGQGLLVGETQYF
TRBV7-9	TRBJ2-1	-	many	TGTGCCAGCAGCCCCACCGCCGGGGGGCCCTACAATGAGCAGTTCTTC	CASSPTAGGPYNEQFF
TRBV15	TRBJ2-5	TRBD1	-	TGTGCCACCAGCAGACCGGGACAGGGACAAGAGACCCAGTACTTC	CATSRPGQGQETQYF
TRBV6-1	TRBJ2-5	-	many	TGTGCCAGCCTGCGTGGGGGCCTGGAGACCCAGTACTTC	CASLRGGLETQYF
TRBV28	TRBJ1-3	-	few	TGTGCCAGCAGTTTAGCAGACGGAAACACCATATATTTT	CASSLADGNTIYF
TRBV4-2	TRBJ2-7	TRBD2	many	TGTGCCAGCAGCCAAGAGCGGGGGGCCTACGAGCAGTACTTC	CASSQERGAYEQYF
TRBV7-9	TRBJ2-3	TRBD2	many	TGTGCCAGCAGACCGGGACTAGCGGGCGATAGCACAGATACGCAGTATTTT	CASRPGLAGDSTDTQYF